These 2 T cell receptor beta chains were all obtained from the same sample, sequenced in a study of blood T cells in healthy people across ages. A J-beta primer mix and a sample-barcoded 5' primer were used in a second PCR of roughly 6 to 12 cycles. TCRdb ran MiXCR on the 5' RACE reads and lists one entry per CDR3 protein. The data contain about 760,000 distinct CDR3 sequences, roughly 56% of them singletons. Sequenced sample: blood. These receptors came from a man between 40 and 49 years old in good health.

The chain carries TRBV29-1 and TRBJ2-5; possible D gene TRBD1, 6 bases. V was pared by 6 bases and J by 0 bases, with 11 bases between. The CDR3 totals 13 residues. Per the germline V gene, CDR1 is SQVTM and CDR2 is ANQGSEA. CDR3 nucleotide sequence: TGCAGCGTAGGGGGTTTGTACCAAGAGACCCAGTACTTC. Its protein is CSVGGLYQETQYF.

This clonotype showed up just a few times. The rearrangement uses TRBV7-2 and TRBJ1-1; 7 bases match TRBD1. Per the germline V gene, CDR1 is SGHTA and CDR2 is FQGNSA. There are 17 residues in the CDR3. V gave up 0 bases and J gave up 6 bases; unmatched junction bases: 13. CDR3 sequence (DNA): TGTGCCAGCAGCTTAGCGGATTGGAGACAGGGAGTCTCTGAAGCTTTCTTT. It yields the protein CASSLADWRQGVSEAFF.